This T cell receptor (beta chain) was obtained from a study of T cell changes during pregnancy in multiple sclerosis. This clone was counted once. CDR3 length: 14 amino acids. Germline V gives CDR1 SGHDT, CDR2 YYEEEE. V lost 2 bases to trimming and J lost 2 bases, with 11 bases between them. The table came from immunoSEQ multiplex PCR; TCRdb's copy has only in-frame clones and leaves some out. The table lists under 35,000 clones, around 90% of them singletons. The sequence was obtained from a female donor with multiple sclerosis, enrolled in a pregnancy study. The chain joins TRBV5-6 to TRBJ2-7, with TRBD1 as a possible D gene (6 bases). Sequencing used CD8+ T cells from peripheral blood mononuclear cells, obtained before pregnancy. CDR3 residues: CASSLGQSAYEQYF. The CDR3 nucleotides read TGTGCCAGCAGCTTAGGACAGAGCGCCTACGAGCAGTACTTC.